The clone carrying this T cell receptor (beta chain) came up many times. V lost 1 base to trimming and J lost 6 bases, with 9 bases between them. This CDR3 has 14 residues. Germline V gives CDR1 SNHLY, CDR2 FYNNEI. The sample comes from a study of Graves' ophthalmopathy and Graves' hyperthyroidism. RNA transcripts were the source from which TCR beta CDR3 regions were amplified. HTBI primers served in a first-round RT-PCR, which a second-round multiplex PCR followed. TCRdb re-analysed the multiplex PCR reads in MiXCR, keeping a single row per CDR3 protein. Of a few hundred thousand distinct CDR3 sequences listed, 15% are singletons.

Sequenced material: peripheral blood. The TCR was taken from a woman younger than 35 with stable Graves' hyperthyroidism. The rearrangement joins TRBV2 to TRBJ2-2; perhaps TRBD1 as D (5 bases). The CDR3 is CASSEVQAAGELFF. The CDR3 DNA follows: TGTGCCAGCAGTGAAGTACAGGCCGCCGGGGAGCTGTTTTTT. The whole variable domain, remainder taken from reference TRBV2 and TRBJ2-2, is EPEVTQTPSHQVTQMGQEVILRCVPISNHLYFYWYRQILGQKVEFLVSFYNNEISEKSEIFDDQFSVERPDGSNFTLKIRSTKLEDSAMYFCASSEVQAAGELFFGEGSRLTVL.